This is a list of T cell receptor beta chains from one sample in a study of blood T cell repertoires in COVID-19. Generated by immunoSEQ multiplex PCR, the TCRdb table keeps only in-frame clones and is missing some. The sample contains hundreds of thousands of clones, 80% to 90% of which appear only once. The specimen was peripheral blood. These receptors all come from a man at least 80 years old with acute or convalescent COVID-19. CDR3s include the opening cysteine and the closing phenylalanine or tryptophan. A D gene is named only where the DNA matches it firmly. Not every row has a clone size; where given, it reads once, few, many or a size class.

D | size | J | V | DNA | CDR3
NA | NA | TRBJ2-3 | TRBV18 | TGTGCCAGCTCACCCCAGCGAGGGCGGACAGATACGCAGTATTTT | CASSPQRGRTDTQYF
TRBD1 | NA | TRBJ1-4 | TRBV7-9 | TGTGCCAGCAGCGACGGACAGGGGGCGGTTTTCACGCAAAAACTGTTTTTT | CASSDGQGAVFTQKLFF
TRBD2 | NA | TRBJ2-1 | TRBV25-1 | TGTGCCAGCAGGCCCGTCACTAGCGGAGACAATGAGCAGTTCTTC | CASRPVTSGDNEQFF
TRBD2 | NA | TRBJ2-5 | TRBV7-2 | TGTGCCAGCAGCTCTGGACTAGCGGGAGAAGAGACCCAGTACTTC | CASSSGLAGEETQYF
TRBD2 | once | TRBJ2-5 | TRBV7-2 | TGTGCCAGCAGCCCAGGGACTAGCGCCCACCAAGAGACCCAGTACTTC | CASSPGTSAHQETQYF
NA | once | TRBJ1-1 | TRBV27 | TGTGCCAGCAGCCCTCTACAGGGTGACACTGAAGCTTTCTTT | CASSPLQGDTEAFF
TRBD1 | NA | TRBJ2-5 | TRBV28 | TGTGCCAGCAGTTCGGACAGGGAGGTTATAGAGACCCAGTACTTC | CASSSDREVIETQYF
NA | NA | TRBJ2-7 | TRBV27 | TGTGCCAGCGCCACGGGGAGCTCCTACGAGCAGTACTTC | CASATGSSYEQYF
NA | NA | TRBJ1-6 | TRBV2 | TGTGCCAGCAGTGAGCTCCGGGGGGCGAGTTCACCCCTCCACTTT | CASSELRGASSPLHF
NA | NA | TRBJ2-3 | TRBV7-9 | TGTGCCAGCACCCTGGGCCTGAGCACAGATACGCAGTATTTT | CASTLGLSTDTQYF
TRBD1 | once | TRBJ1-1 | TRBV5-1 | TGCGCCAGCAGCTCGTTGACAGGGGTGAACACTGAAGCTTTCTTT | CASSSLTGVNTEAFF
TRBD1 | NA | TRBJ2-7 | TRBV15 | TGTGCCACCAGCAGAGAATGGACAGGTCCAGGGACCGAGCAGTACTTC | CATSREWTGPGTEQYF
NA | NA | TRBJ1-6 | TRBV12-5 | TGTGCTAGTGGTGCCAAGTCCGGTTCACCCCTCCACTTT | CASGAKSGSPLHF
NA | NA | TRBJ2-1 | TRBV29-1 | TGCAGCGTTGAAGTAAACAATGAGCAGTTCTTC | CSVEVNNEQFF
NA | NA | TRBJ2-3 | TRBV7-8 | TGTGCCAGCAGCCCTGGAGAGCCGTGGATCCGATTCACAGATACGCAGTATTTT | CASSPGEPWIRFTDTQYF
NA | NA | TRBJ2-7 | TRBV7-8 | TGTGCCAGCAGATACCGGGACGGGACAACCTACGAGCAGTACTTC | CASRYRDGTTYEQYF
TRBD2 | NA | TRBJ2-7 | TRBV5-5 | TGTGCCAGCAGCTCTAGCGGGACCTACGAGCAGTACTTC | CASSSSGTYEQYF
TRBD2 | NA | TRBJ2-2 | TRBV5-1 | TGCGCCAGCAGTATTAGCGGGGCCAACACCGGGGAGCTGTTTTTT | CASSISGANTGELFF
NA | NA | TRBJ2-1 | TRBV9 | TGTGCCAGCAGCGTACGTCCGACGGGGTTCGGGGACAATGAGCAGTTCTTC | CASSVRPTGFGDNEQFF
TRBD1 | once | TRBJ1-2 | TRBV28 | TGTGCCAGCAGTTTACGGGACAGGGTGAATGGCTACACCTTC | CASSLRDRVNGYTF
NA | NA | TRBJ1-5 | TRBV7-9 | TGTGCCAGCAGCTTAGAACACAGCAATCAGCCCCAGCATTTT | CASSLEHSNQPQHF
NA | NA | TRBJ1-1 | TRBV29-1 | TGCAGCGTCAGCGCACCCGGGGGGAACACTGAAGCTTTCTTT | CSVSAPGGNTEAFF
TRBD1 | once | TRBJ2-7 | TRBV11-2 | TGTGCCAGCAGCTTAGGGGACAGGGGAAGCTACGAGCAGTACTTC | CASSLGDRGSYEQYF
TRBD1 | NA | TRBJ1-4 | TRBV3-1/TRBV3-2 | TGTGCCAGCAGCCAAGCCGGGACAGGGAGGGGAAAACTGTTTTTT | CASSQAGTGRGKLFF
TRBD2 | NA | TRBJ2-7 | TRBV5-1 | TGCGCCAGCAGCGTTAGCGGGAGGGCCGTGTACGAGCAGTACTTC | CASSVSGRAVYEQYF
TRBD1 | NA | TRBJ2-5 | TRBV10-2 | TGCGCCACTAGCTCGACAGGGGCTATCCAAGAGACCCAGTACTTC | CATSSTGAIQETQYF
TRBD2 | NA | TRBJ2-5 | TRBV13 | TGTGCCAGCCGCCTAAGGACTAGCGGGAGCGGCGAGACCCAGTACTTC | CASRLRTSGSGETQYF
NA | NA | TRBJ2-7 | TRBV6-6 | TGTGCCAGCAGTTACTCCGGGACCTACGAGCAGTACTTC | CASSYSGTYEQYF
TRBD2 | NA | TRBJ2-1 | TRBV7-3 | TGTGCCAGCAGCTTTCAAAGGGCCGGGGGGTACAATGAGCAGTTCTTC | CASSFQRAGGYNEQFF